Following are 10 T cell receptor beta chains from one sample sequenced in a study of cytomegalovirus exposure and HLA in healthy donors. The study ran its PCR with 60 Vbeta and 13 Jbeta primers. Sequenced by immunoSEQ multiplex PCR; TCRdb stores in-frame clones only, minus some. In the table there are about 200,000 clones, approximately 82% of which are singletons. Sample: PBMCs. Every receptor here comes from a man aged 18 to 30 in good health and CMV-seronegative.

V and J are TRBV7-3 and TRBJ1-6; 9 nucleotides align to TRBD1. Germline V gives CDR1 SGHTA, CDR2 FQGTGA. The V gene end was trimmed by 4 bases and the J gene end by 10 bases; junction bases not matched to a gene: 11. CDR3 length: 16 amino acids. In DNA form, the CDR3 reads TGTGCCAGCAGCTCAACCGGGACAGGGTCCGGGTCACCCCTCCACTTT. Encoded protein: CASSSTGTGSGSPLHF.

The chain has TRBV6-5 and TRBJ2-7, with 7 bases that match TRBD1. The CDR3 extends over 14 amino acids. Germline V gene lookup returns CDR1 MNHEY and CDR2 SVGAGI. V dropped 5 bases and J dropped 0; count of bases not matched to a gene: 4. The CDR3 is CASSGQASSYEQYF. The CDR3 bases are TGTGCCAGCAGTGGACAGGCGAGCTCCTACGAGCAGTACTTC.

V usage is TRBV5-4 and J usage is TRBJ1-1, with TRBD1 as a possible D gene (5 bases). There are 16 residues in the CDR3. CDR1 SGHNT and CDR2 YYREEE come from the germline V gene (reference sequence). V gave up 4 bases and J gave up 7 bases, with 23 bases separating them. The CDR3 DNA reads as TGTGCCAGCAGCATAGACGGTCGCGGGACCACGCATGAAGCTTTCTTT. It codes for CASSIDGRGTTHEAFF.

CDR3 in amino acids: CASSLPNEDGYTF. Here the CDR3 DNA reads TGTGCCAGCAGCTTGCCCAATGAGGATGGCTACACCTTC. The chain employs TRBV5-4 and TRBJ1-2; D unclear. V dropped 1 base and J dropped 6 bases, with 10 bases sitting between them. CDR1 is SGHNT and CDR2 is YYREEE in the germline V gene (reference sequence). This CDR3 is 13 amino acids long.

The CDR3 reads CASSPRATGTSGFSSYEQYF. The CDR3, as DNA: TGTGCCAGCAGCCCCCGAGCGACCGGGACTAGCGGGTTTAGCTCCTACGAGCAGTACTTC. The gene calls are TRBV9 and TRBJ2-7; 12 nucleotides line up with TRBD2. Germline CDR1 reads SGDLS; CDR2 reads YYNGEE. The CDR3 extends over 20 amino acids. J gave up 0 bases and V 4 bases, and 17 bases lay outside the gene matches.

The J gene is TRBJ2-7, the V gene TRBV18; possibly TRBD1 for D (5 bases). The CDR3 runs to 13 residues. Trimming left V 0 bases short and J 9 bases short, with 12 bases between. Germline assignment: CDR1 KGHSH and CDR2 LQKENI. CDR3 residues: CASSPPRAGRQYF. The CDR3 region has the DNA TGTGCCAGCTCACCACCACGGGCAGGGCGGCAGTACTTC. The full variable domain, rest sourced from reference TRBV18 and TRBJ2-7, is NAGVMQNPRHLVRRRGQEARLRCSPMKGHSHVYWYRQLPEEGLKFMVYLQKENIIDESGMPKERFSAEFPKEGPSILRIQQVVRGDSAAYFCASSPPRAGRQYFGPGTRLTVT.

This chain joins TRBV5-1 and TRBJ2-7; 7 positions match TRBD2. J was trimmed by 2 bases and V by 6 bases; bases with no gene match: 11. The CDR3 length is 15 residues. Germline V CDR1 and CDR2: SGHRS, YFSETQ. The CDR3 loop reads CASNHPTGGTYEQYF. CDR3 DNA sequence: TGCGCCAGCAACCACCCTACGGGGGGAACCTACGAGCAGTACTTC.

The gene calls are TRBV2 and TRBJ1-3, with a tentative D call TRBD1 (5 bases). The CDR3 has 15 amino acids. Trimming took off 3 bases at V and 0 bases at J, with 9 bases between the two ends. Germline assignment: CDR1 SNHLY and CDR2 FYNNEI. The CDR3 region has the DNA TGTGCCAGCAGTGATACAGGAAGCTCTGGAAACACCATATATTTT. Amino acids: CASSDTGSSGNTIYF.

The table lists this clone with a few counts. The CDR3 DNA sequence: TGTGCCAGTAGTGGGACAGTCCAAGAGACCCAGTACTTC. Amino acids: CASSGTVQETQYF. The V call is TRBV19, the J call TRBJ2-5; 7 bases agree with TRBD1. The germline V gene encodes CDR1 LNHDA and CDR2 SQIVND (reference sequence). After removal of 5 bases from V and 1 base from J, the junction contained 1 base not matched to a gene. The CDR3 loop spans 13 amino acids.

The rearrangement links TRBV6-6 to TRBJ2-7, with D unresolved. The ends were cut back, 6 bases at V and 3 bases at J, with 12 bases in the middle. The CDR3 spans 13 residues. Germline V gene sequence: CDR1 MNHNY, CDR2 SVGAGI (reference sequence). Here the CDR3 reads CASSPNALYEQYF. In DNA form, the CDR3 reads TGTGCCAGCAGCCCAAACGCGCTCTACGAGCAGTACTTC.